This TCR beta chain was sequenced in a study of response to subunit inactivated influenza vaccine. Trimming removed 1 base at V and 0 bases at J, with 10 bases between. The CDR3 is made up of 16 amino acids. Germline CDR1 reads SGHAT; CDR2 reads FQNNGV. MiXCR, run by TCRdb on the RT-PCR reads, gives a single entry per CDR3 protein. Of 650,000 to 800,000 distinct CDR3 sequences detected, roughly 13% appear once; the ten largest clones hold 5.5% to 7%. This clonotype has ten or more counts. The V gene is TRBV11-2, the J gene TRBJ1-3; no definite D call. The input for sequencing was PBMCs from blood, taken around 15 days before vaccination. The clonotype was recovered from a man between 45 and 60 years old who received an inactivated influenza vaccine. In nucleotides, the CDR3 is TGTGCCAGCAGCTTAGGGAGGCAGAGCTCTGGAAACACCATATATTTT. Encoded protein: CASSLGRQSSGNTIYF.